This entry concerns a single TCR beta chain. Its antigen is undetermined. The source of the sample is a study of cytomegalovirus exposure and HLA in healthy donors. Regarding the study as a whole: In a later analysis, first-cohort TCR clusters were found to tend to co-occur in the 130 or so validation repertoires. The authors enumerated roughly 180 TCR beta chains as linked to cytomegalovirus. Diagnosis of cytomegalovirus status made by the classifier reportedly showed high specificity and sensitivity.

A roughly 120-subject validation cohort, separate from the roughly 700-subject first cohort, supplied the donors. Germline V gene sequence: CDR1 SGHVS, CDR2 FQNEAQ. The CDR3 runs to 15 residues. Trimming cost V 3 bases and J 1 base; bases outside gene matches: 6. TCRdb's copy holds only in-frame clones and misses some; the assay was immunoSEQ multiplex PCR. The sample has under 200,000 clones; about 89% are singletons. This chain uses TRBV7-8 with TRBJ2-7; the match to TRBD1 covers 7 bases. The sequence was obtained from a woman aged 18-29 years in good health and CMV-seropositive. The sequencing input was PBMCs. CDR3 coding DNA: TGTGCCAGCAGCTTCGGACAGGCCTCTTCCTACGAGCAGTACTTC. Translating it yields CASSFGQASSYEQYF.